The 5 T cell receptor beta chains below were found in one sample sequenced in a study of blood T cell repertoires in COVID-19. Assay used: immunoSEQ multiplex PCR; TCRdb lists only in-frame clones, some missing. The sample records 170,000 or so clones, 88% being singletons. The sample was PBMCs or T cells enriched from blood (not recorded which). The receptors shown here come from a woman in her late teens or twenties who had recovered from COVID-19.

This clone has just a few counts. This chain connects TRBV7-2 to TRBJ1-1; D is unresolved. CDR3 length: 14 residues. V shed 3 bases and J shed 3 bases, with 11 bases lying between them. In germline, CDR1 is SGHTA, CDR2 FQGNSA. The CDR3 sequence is CASSLVGLDTEAFF. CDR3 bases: TGTGCCAGCAGCTTGGTGGGCCTTGACACTGAAGCTTTCTTT.

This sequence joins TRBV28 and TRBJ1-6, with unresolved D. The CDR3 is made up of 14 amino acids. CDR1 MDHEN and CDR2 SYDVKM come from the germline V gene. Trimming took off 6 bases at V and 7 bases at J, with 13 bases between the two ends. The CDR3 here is CASSQAGGNSPLHF. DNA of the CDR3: TGTGCCAGCAGCCAAGCGGGAGGGAATTCACCCCTCCACTTT.

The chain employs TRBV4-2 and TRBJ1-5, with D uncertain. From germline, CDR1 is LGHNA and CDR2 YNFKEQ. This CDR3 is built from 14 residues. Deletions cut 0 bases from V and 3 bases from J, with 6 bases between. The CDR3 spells CASSQDSLNQPQHF. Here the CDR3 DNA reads TGTGCCAGCAGCCAAGATAGTCTCAATCAGCCCCAGCATTTT.

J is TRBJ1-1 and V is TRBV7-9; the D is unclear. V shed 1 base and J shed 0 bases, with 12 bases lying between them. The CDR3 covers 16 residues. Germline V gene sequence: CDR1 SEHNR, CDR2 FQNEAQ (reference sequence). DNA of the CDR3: TGTGCCAGCAGCTTAGGGTCGGGAAGACTGAACACTGAAGCTTTCTTT. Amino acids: CASSLGSGRLNTEAFF. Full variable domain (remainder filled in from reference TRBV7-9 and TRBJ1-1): DTGVSQNPRHKITKRGQNVTFRCDPISEHNRLYWYRQTLGQGPEFLTYFQNEAQLEKSRLLSDRFSAERPKGSFSTLEIQRTEQGDSAMYLCASSLGSGRLNTEAFFGQGTRLTVV.

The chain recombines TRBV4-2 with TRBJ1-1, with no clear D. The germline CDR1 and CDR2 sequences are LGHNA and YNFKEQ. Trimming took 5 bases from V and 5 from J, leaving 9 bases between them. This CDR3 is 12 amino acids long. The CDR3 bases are TGTGCCAGCAGCTGGACGGGGACTGAAGCTTTCTTT. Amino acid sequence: CASSWTGTEAFF.